This T cell receptor beta chain emerged from a study of breast tumors, draining lymph nodes, adjacent tissues. Whole-study findings and limits: Luminal-like breast cancer showed significantly higher tumor–nontumor repertoire similarity than basal-like. The lymph node origin of tumor T cells was framed as consistent with a hypothesis, not demonstrated.

One entry per CDR3 protein, called by TCRdb with MiXCR from the multiplex PCR reads. The sample holds about 270,000 distinct CDR3 sequences, more than 30% seen once. V lost 1 base to trimming and J lost 0 bases; unmatched junction nucleotides: 4. Germline lookup yields CDR1 DFQATT and CDR2 SNEGSKA (reference sequence). CDR3 length: 16 residues. Breast cancer patients provided tissue from their axillary draining lymph nodes. This clonotype was seen repeatedly, ten times or more. Its antigen is still unknown. Sequenced material: axillary lymph node tissue. J is TRBJ2-1 and V is TRBV20-1, with 9 bases fitting TRBD2. This receptor was obtained from a female donor with breast cancer. Some clones in this sample may be carry-over from other donors' samples. Here the CDR3 reads CSARVGSGSSYNEQFF. CDR3 bases: TGCAGTGCTAGAGTTGGTAGCGGGAGCTCCTACAATGAGCAGTTCTTC.